These 25 T cell receptor beta chains share one sample of origin, sequenced in a study of T cell clonality in common variable immunodeficiency. Whole-study results and caveats: Fewer deletions and N-nucleotide insertions were reportedly seen in common variable immunodeficiency TCR beta sequences.

No cognate antigen is known for these TCRs. Libraries were prepared by immunoSEQ multiplex PCR; TCRdb keeps only in-frame clonotypes and omits some of them. This sample comprises more than 20,000 clones, none seen once only. Sequenced: peripheral blood mononuclear cells. The source is a human donor with common variable immunodeficiency.

This clone was recorded many times. With the read ending 3 residues before the CDR3 end, the germline J gene is used to fill in that end. J is TRBJ2-5 and V is TRBV6-2 or TRBV6-3, with 8 bases lining up with TRBD1. Per the germline V gene, CDR1 is MNHEY and CDR2 is SVGEGT. The CDR3 sequence is 14 residues long. V dropped 6 bases and J dropped 5; count of bases not matched to a gene: 8. CDR3 sequence reads: CASRHWTGNETQYF. The part of the CDR3 DNA that was read is TGTGCCAGCAGGCACTGGACAGGGAATGAGACC.

This clone was recorded many times. The read falls 3 residues short of the CDR3 end, and the missing part is taken from the germline J gene. The gene calls are TRBV7-2 and TRBJ2-7; 8 nucleotides line up with TRBD2. The V gene's germline CDR1 is SGHTA and CDR2 FQGNSA. This CDR3 is 14 amino acids long. J gave up 4 bases and V 2 bases, and 4 bases lay outside the gene matches. The CDR3 loop reads CASSLREGSYEQYF. Incomplete CDR3 DNA: TGTGCCAGCAGCTTACGGGAGGGGAGTTACGAG.

This clone was seen at least ten times. The read gets to within 3 residues of the CDR3 end, and the germline J gene fills in the rest. The V and J genes are TRBV7-6 and TRBJ1-4; 7 bases map to TRBD1. V was clipped by 2 bases and J by 8 bases; unmatched bases: 8. Germline V gene sequence: CDR1 SGHVS, CDR2 FNYEAQ. The CDR3 sequence is 15 residues long. CDR3 protein: CASSLQEGAREKLFF. The covered CDR3 bases are TGTGCCAGCAGCTTACAGGAGGGGGCGAGAGAAAAA. Variable domain in full (rest from reference TRBV7-6 and TRBJ1-4): GAGVSQSPRYKVTKRGQDVALRCDPISGHVSLYWYRQALGQGPEFLTYFNYEAQQDKSGLPNDRFSAERPEGSISTLTIQRTEQRDSAMYRCASSLQEGAREKLFFGSGTQLSVL.

This clone has a count of ten or more. The read ends 3 residues shy of where the CDR3 ends; the end is completed using the germline J gene. The gene calls are TRBV5-4 and TRBJ2-4; 9 nucleotides align to TRBD1. Germline CDR1 is SGHNT and CDR2 is YYREEE (reference sequence). V trimming: 3 bases; J trimming: 6 bases; junction bases outside the gene matches: 1. The CDR3 totals 13 residues. Partial CDR3 DNA: TGTGCCAGCAGCTCACAGGGGGCAAACATT. This translates into CASSSQGANI. From start to end, the CDR3 is CASSSQGANIQYF.

This clone was seen a handful of times. The CDR3 end is not reached by the read, which stops 3 residues before it; the germline J gene fills it in. The rearrangement links TRBV5-6 to TRBJ1-2; 11 positions agree with TRBD1. The germline V gene has CDR1 SGHDT and CDR2 YYEEEE. Trimming cost V 3 bases and J 5 bases; bases outside gene matches: 6. CDR3 length: 15 residues. The CDR3 DNA, read in part, is TGTGCCAGCAGCTCGTTAGGACAGGGGGCTTATGGC. It encodes CASSSLGQGAYG. The entire CDR3 protein reads CASSSLGQGAYGYTF.

The table lists this clone with many counts. The read gets to within 3 residues of the CDR3 end, and the germline J gene fills in the rest. The chain is built from TRBV7-2 and TRBJ2-1, with 11 bases lining up with TRBD2. Germline CDR1 SGHTA, CDR2 FQGNSA. CDR3 size: 15 residues. V lost 6 bases to trimming and J lost 8 bases; unmatched junction nucleotides: 9. Here the CDR3 reads CASRPGLAAQDEQFF. The DNA read from the CDR3 is TGTGCCAGCAGACCGGGACTAGCGGCACAGGATGAG. The full variable domain, its missing parts supplied by reference TRBV7-2 and TRBJ2-1, is GAGVSQSPSNKVTEKGKDVELRCDPISGHTALYWYRQSLGQGLEFLIYFQGNSAPDKSGLPSDRFSAERTGGSVSTLTIQRTQQEDSAVYLCASRPGLAAQDEQFFGPGTRLTVL.

This clone has a count of ten or more. The read comes to an end 3 residues before the CDR3 does, leaving the germline J gene to fill in the end. This chain joins TRBV7-2 and TRBJ2-2; D is uncertain. CDR3 size: 13 residues. The V gene lost 5 bases and the J gene lost 6 bases, with 10 bases spanning the gap. Germline values: CDR1 SGHTA, CDR2 FQGNSA. The sequenced CDR3 bases are TGTGCCAGCAGCCCTCAGAAGGCCGGGGAG. The encoded protein is CASSPQKAGE. The entire CDR3 is CASSPQKAGELFF. The full variable domain, its missing parts supplied by reference TRBV7-2 and TRBJ2-2, is GAGVSQSPSNKVTEKGKDVELRCDPISGHTALYWYRQSLGQGLEFLIYFQGNSAPDKSGLPSDRFSAERTGGSVSTLTIQRTQQEDSAVYLCASSPQKAGELFFGEGSRLTVL.

In its sample, this clone was seen many times. From the germline J gene comes the end of the CDR3, since the read stops 3 residues before it. The V call is TRBV29-1, the J call TRBJ2-7; 13 bases agree with TRBD2. Per the germline V gene, CDR1 is SQVTM and CDR2 is ANQGSEA. The CDR3 extends over 14 amino acids. After removal of 7 bases from V and 4 bases from J, the junction contained 7 bases not matched to a gene. CDR3 loop: CSATRTSGSYEQYF. Partial CDR3 DNA: TGCAGCGCAACCCGGACTAGCGGGAGTTACGAG.

This clone occurred many times. The read halts 3 residues ahead of the CDR3 end, with the missing end drawn from the germline J gene. This sequence joins TRBV30 and TRBJ1-6, with D uncertain. Germline V gene sequence: CDR1 GTSNPN, CDR2 SVGIG (reference sequence). The CDR3 runs 13 residues. Between the trimmed V and J ends, which lost 0 bases and 8 bases, there was a span of 8 bases. The CDR3: CAWSVQMYSPLHF. The part of the CDR3 DNA that was read is TGTGCCTGGAGTGTTCAGATGTATTCACCC.

This clone was observed at least ten times. The read finishes 3 residues shy of the CDR3 end, and the germline J gene is used to complete it. This chain uses TRBV2 with TRBJ2-5; the D gene is possibly TRBD1 (6 bases). With 9 bases removed from V and 2 bases from J, the gap between germline ends came to 13 bases. Germline lookup yields CDR1 SNHLY and CDR2 FYNNEI. The CDR3 contains 13 residues. The CDR3 is CASTGQIQETQYF. Partial CDR3 DNA: TGTGCCAGTACCGGACAGATTCAAGAGACC. The complete variable domain, with remaining parts taken from reference TRBV2 and TRBJ2-5, reads EPEVTQTPSHQVTQMGQEVILRCVPISNHLYFYWYRQILGQKVEFLVSFYNNEISEKSEIFDDQFSVERPDGSNFTLKIRSTKLEDSAMYFCASTGQIQETQYFGPGTRLLVL.

The sample holds many counts of this clone. From the germline J gene comes the end of the CDR3, since the read stops 3 residues before it. The chain uses TRBV18 and TRBJ1-4; 7 bases align to TRBD1. Germline V CDR1 and CDR2: KGHSH, LQKENI. The CDR3 extends over 18 amino acids. J lost 0 bases, V lost 1 base, and 8 bases had no gene match. CDR3 DNA (partial): TGTGCCAGCTCACCACTCCCGGGACAGCTTGCAACTAATGAAAAA. Translation: CASSPLPGQLATNEK. The whole CDR3 is CASSPLPGQLATNEKLFF.

This clone was recorded many times. CDR3 sequence reads: CASSEYFLAGGDHSYNEQFF. CDR3 DNA, as far as it was read: TGCGCCAGCAGTGAGTACTTTCTAGCTGGCGGAGACCACTCCTACAATGAG. The chain combines TRBV10-1 with TRBJ2-1, with D possibly matching TRBD2 (5 bases). The CDR3 goes on 3 residues after the read ends, and that part is filled in from the germline J gene. V gave up 1 base and J gave up 0 bases, with 22 bases separating them. Germline values: CDR1 WNHNN, CDR2 SYGVQD (reference sequence). There are 20 residues in the CDR3.

This clone was seen ten or more times. The CDR3 end lies 3 residues beyond the end of the read and is filled in from the germline J gene. The chain uses TRBV5-1 and TRBJ2-5, with 7 bases identical to TRBD2. Trimming cost V 3 bases and J 1 base; bases outside gene matches: 6. The CDR3 covers 15 residues. Germline loops: CDR1 SGHRS, CDR2 YFSETQ. CDR3 protein: CASSSVAGSQETQYF. Partial CDR3 DNA: TGCGCCAGCAGCTCCGTAGCGGGCAGCCAAGAGACC.

This clone was recorded at least ten times. The CDR3 goes on 3 residues after the read ends, and that part is filled in from the germline J gene. This chain connects TRBV18 to TRBJ1-1; 7 nucleotides agree with TRBD1. CDR1 and CDR2 (germline): KGHSH, LQKENI. Trimming cost V 1 base and J 5 bases; bases outside gene matches: 7. The CDR3 extends over 15 amino acids. The CDR3 DNA, read in part, is TGTGCCAGCTCACCACGGACAGGAGGGGAGACTGAA. Translating gives CASSPRTGGETE. The full CDR3 is CASSPRTGGETEAFF.

This clone was observed at least ten times. The read terminates 3 residues ahead of where the CDR3 ends, so the germline J gene completes it. The chain uses TRBV5-4 and TRBJ2-4; no clear D gene. Germline-derived CDR1 and CDR2 are SGHNT and YYREEE (reference sequence). Trimming stripped 3 bases from V and 0 bases from J, with 7 bases between. This CDR3 region has 14 residues. CDR3 sequence: CASSSELAKNIQYF. Partial CDR3 DNA: TGTGCCAGCAGCTCCGAGCTAGCCAAAAACATT.

This clone was detected many times. The read falls 3 residues short of the CDR3 end, and the missing part is taken from the germline J gene. The chain joins TRBV11-2 to TRBJ2-3; the match to TRBD2 covers 10 bases. CDR1 and CDR2 from the germline V gene are SGHAT and FQNNGV. The CDR3 length is 15 residues. Trimming cost V 3 bases and J 5 bases; bases outside gene matches: 5. The CDR3 loop is CASSFERGGLDTQYF. Partial CDR3 DNA: TGTGCCAGCAGCTTCGAGCGGGGGGGCTTAGATACG.

This clone was picked up many times. The read terminates 3 residues before the CDR3 end, so the remaining end is supplied by the germline J gene. The chain has TRBV20-1 and TRBJ2-5; TRBD1 aligns across 10 bases. CDR3 size: 14 residues. The V gene end was trimmed by 7 bases and the J gene end by 3 bases; junction bases not matched to a gene: 8. Germline CDR1 DFQATT, CDR2 SNEGSKA (reference sequence). Partial CDR3 DNA: TGCAGTGTTCGGAAAGGGACAGGGGAAGAGACC. Translating gives CSVRKGTGEET. In full, the CDR3 is CSVRKGTGEETQYF.

This clone was seen more than once but under ten times. The read halts 3 residues ahead of the CDR3 end, with the missing end drawn from the germline J gene. The chain combines TRBV4-2 with TRBJ2-7; 9 nucleotides match TRBD2. Germline CDR1 is LGHNA and CDR2 is YNFKEQ. The trim removed 1 base at V and 3 bases at J, leaving 4 bases unmatched. This CDR3 has 15 amino acids. The CDR3 spells CASSQAGTSYYEQYF. The CDR3 DNA, read in part, is TGTGCCAGCAGCCAAGCGGGGACTAGCTACTACGAG.

This clone was seen ten or more times. The read ends 3 residues shy of where the CDR3 ends; the end is completed using the germline J gene. This chain connects TRBV7-6 to TRBJ2-7, with D possibly matching TRBD2 (6 bases). CDR1 and CDR2 (germline): SGHVS, FNYEAQ. This CDR3 has 17 residues. V gave up 3 bases and J gave up 2 bases, with 20 bases separating them. Incomplete CDR3 DNA: TGTGCCAGCAGCTTTAACCCCGGGACGCCGGGGGCCTACGAG. Translation gives CASSFNPGTPGAYE. The entire CDR3 protein is CASSFNPGTPGAYEQYF.

Details on this clone: The junction and the germline gene differ at one end; a read error may be behind it. The read comes to an end 3 residues before the CDR3 does, leaving the germline J gene to fill in the end. The same CDR3 is also encoded by other DNA sequences in this sample. The chain has TRBV18 and TRBJ2-7; D might be TRBD2 (6 bases). The CDR3 consists of 15 residues. Germline V gene data show CDR1 as KGHSH and CDR2 as LQKENI. The CDR3: CASSPPPSERYEQYF. Incomplete CDR3 DNA: TGTGCCAGTTCACCACCGCCTAGCGAAAGATACGAG.

This clone has only a few counts. The observed sequence ends 3 residues before the CDR3 terminus, with the missing tail filled in from the germline J gene. This sequence joins TRBV20-1 and TRBJ2-1; no firm D call. The CDR3 has 11 residues. Per the germline V gene, CDR1 is DFQATT and CDR2 is SNEGSKA (reference sequence). The V end was cut by 0 bases, the J end by 9 bases, with 6 bases between. Here the CDR3 reads CSARDQAEQFF. Partial CDR3 DNA: TGCAGTGCTAGAGATCAGGCTGAG.

This clone has ten or more counts. The read comes to an end 3 residues before the CDR3 does, leaving the germline J gene to fill in the end. V is TRBV10-1 and J is TRBJ2-3; 7 nucleotides match TRBD1. This CDR3 comprises 14 residues. Germline CDR1 and CDR2: WNHNN and SYGVQD (reference sequence). The V gene end was trimmed by 3 bases and the J gene end by 3 bases; junction bases not matched to a gene: 3. CDR3 region: CASSEQGQTDTQYF. CDR3 bases read: TGCGCCAGCAGTGAACAGGGGCAGACAGATACG.

This clone was counted at least ten times. The read terminates 3 residues before the CDR3 end, so the remaining end is supplied by the germline J gene. The chain carries TRBV2 and TRBJ1-3; TRBD1 matches at 7 bases. Trimming took 5 bases from V and 2 from J; bases not matched to a gene: 6. The CDR3 is 15 amino acids. Germline V CDR1 and CDR2: SNHLY, FYNNEI. CDR3 loop: CASSRQGTTGNTIYF. The CDR3 DNA, read in part, is TGTGCCAGCAGTCGACAGGGAACGACTGGAAACACC. Drawing the rest from reference TRBV2 and TRBJ1-3, the complete variable domain is EPEVTQTPSHQVTQMGQEVILRCVPISNHLYFYWYRQILGQKVEFLVSFYNNEISEKSEIFDDQFSVERPDGSNFTLKIRSTKLEDSAMYFCASSRQGTTGNTIYFGEGSWLTVV.

This clone turned up a few times. The CDR3 sequence is CASRETASSYNEQFF. The part of the CDR3 DNA that was read is TGTGCCAGCAGAGAGACAGCGAGCTCCTACAATGAG. The chain joins TRBV7-2 to TRBJ2-1; D might be TRBD1 (5 bases). The read ends 3 residues shy of where the CDR3 ends; the end is completed using the germline J gene. Trimming left V 6 bases short and J 0 bases short, with 12 bases between. Germline loops: CDR1 SGHTA, CDR2 FQGNSA. CDR3 length: 15 residues. Supplemented by reference TRBV7-2 and TRBJ2-1, the full variable domain reads GAGVSQSPSNKVTEKGKDVELRCDPISGHTALYWYRQSLGQGLEFLIYFQGNSAPDKSGLPSDRFSAERTGGSVSTLTIQRTQQEDSAVYLCASRETASSYNEQFFGPGTRLTVL.

Partial CDR3 DNA: TGTGCCAGCAGCACGCGGGGAAGCTCCTACAATGAG. Translation: CASSTRGSSYNE. The full CDR3 protein is CASSTRGSSYNEQFF. The V gene is TRBV7-8, the J gene TRBJ2-1; TRBD2 might be the D (6 bases). The CDR3 end lies 3 residues beyond the end of the read and is filled in from the germline J gene. This CDR3 region has 15 residues. The germline CDR1 and CDR2 sequences are SGHVS and FQNEAQ. The germline V and J ends were trimmed by 5 bases and 0 bases, with 11 bases remaining between them.